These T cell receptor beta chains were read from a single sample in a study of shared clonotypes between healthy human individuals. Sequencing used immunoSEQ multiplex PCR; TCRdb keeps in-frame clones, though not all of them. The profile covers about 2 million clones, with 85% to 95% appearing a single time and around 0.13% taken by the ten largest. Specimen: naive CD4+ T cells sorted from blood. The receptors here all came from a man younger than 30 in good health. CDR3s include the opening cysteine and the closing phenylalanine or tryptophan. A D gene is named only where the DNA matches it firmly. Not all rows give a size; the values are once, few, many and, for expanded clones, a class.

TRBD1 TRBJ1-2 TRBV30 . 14 CAWSGDRGNYGYTF TGTGCCTGGAGTGGGGACAGGGGTAACTATGGCTACACCTTC
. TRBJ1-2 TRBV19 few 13 CASSLIANYGYTF TGTGCCAGTAGTTTGATAGCTAACTATGGCTACACCTTC
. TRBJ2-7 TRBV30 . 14 CAWSAGRNTYEQYF TGTGCCTGGAGTGCGGGACGGAATACCTACGAGCAGTACTTC
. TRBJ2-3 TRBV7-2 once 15 CASSLLGGGTDTQYF TGTGCCAGCAGCTTATTGGGGGGTGGCACAGATACGCAGTATTTT
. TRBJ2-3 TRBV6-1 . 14 CASSETSTINTQYF TGTGCCAGCAGTGAAACGAGTACCATAAATACGCAGTATTTT
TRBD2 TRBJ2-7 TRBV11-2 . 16 CASSLRVSSGSYEQYF TGTGCCAGCAGCTTAAGGGTTTCTAGCGGGAGTTACGAGCAGTACTTC
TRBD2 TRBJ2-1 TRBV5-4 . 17 CASSSKGTSGGVEEQFF TGTGCCAGCAGCTCGAAAGGGACTAGCGGGGGGGTTGAGGAGCAGTTCTTC
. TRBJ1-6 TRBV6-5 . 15 CASSSFPGQSAPLHF TGTGCCAGCAGCTCCTTTCCGGGACAAAGCGCACCCCTCCACTTT
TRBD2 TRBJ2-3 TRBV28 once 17 CASYPSGGAVYKDTQYF TGTGCCAGCTACCCGAGCGGGGGGGCCGTTTACAAAGATACGCAGTATTTT
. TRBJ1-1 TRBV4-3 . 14 CASSQEYRATEAFF TGCGCCAGCAGCCAAGAGTACAGGGCCACTGAAGCTTTCTTT
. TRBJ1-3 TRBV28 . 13 CASSDSTGNTIYF TGTGCCAGCAGTGACAGCACTGGAAACACCATATATTTT
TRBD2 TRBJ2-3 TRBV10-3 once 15 CATRQTSGNTDTQYF TGTGCCACCAGACAGACTAGCGGGAACACAGATACGCAGTATTTT
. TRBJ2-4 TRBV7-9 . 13 CASSLLSDTDQYF TGTGCCAGCAGCTTGTTATCGGACACTGATCAGTACTTC
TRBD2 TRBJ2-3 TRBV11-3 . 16 CASSLGSGGKSDTQYF TGTGCCAGCAGCTTGGGTAGCGGGGGGAAGTCAGATACGCAGTATTTT
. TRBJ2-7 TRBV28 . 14 CASSLIWNSYEQYF TGTGCCAGCAGTTTAATTTGGAATTCCTACGAGCAGTACTTC
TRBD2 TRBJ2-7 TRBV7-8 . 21 CASSLGLAGAISRGESYEQYF TGTGCCAGCAGCTTAGGGCTAGCGGGAGCTATTTCTCGCGGGGAATCCTACGAGCAGTACTTC
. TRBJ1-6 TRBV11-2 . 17 CASSPGPRAAYNSPLHF TGTGCCAGCAGCCCCGGGCCGCGGGCGGCCTATAATTCACCCCTCCACTTT
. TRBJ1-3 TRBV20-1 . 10 CSAWGNTIYF TGCAGTGCTTGGGGAAACACCATATATTTT
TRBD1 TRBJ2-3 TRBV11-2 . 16 CASSVHRDRDTDTQYF TGTGCCAGCAGCGTTCACCGGGACAGGGACACAGATACGCAGTATTTT
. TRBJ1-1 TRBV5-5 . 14 CASSFTDMNTEAFF TGTGCCAGCAGCTTTACAGATATGAACACTGAAGCTTTCTTT
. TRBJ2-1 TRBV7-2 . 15 CASSLIWTGGVEQFF TGTGCCAGCAGCTTAATTTGGACAGGCGGGGTTGAGCAGTTCTTC
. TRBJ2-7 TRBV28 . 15 CASGTQGLGTYEQYF TGTGCCAGCGGCACCCAGGGTCTCGGGACCTACGAGCAGTACTTC
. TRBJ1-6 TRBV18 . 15 CASSLGAGDNSPLHF TGTGCCAGCTCACTAGGTGCGGGGGATAATTCACCCCTCCACTTT
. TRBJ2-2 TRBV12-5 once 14 CASGLDINTGELFF TGTGCTAGTGGTTTGGACATTAACACCGGGGAGCTGTTTTTT
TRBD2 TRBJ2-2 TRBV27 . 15 CASTRTSGNTGELFF TGTGCCAGCACGAGGACTAGCGGGAACACCGGGGAGCTGTTTTTT
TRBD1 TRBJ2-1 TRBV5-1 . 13 CASGGQAGEVQFF TGCGCCAGCGGCGGACAGGCTGGAGAGGTGCAGTTCTTC
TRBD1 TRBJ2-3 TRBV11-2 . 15 CASSRGQGDADTQYF TGTGCCAGCAGCCGCGGACAGGGCGATGCAGATACGCAGTATTTT
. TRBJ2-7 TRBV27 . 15 CASSGLAGNSYEQYF TGTGCCAGCAGTGGTTTGGCAGGAAACTCCTACGAGCAGTACTTC
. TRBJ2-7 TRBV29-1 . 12 CSEVRRPGEQYF TGCAGCGAAGTCAGACGTCCGGGGGAGCAGTACTTC
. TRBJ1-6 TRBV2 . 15 CASTEQSSYNSPLHF TGTGCCAGCACTGAACAGAGCTCCTATAATTCACCCCTCCACTTT
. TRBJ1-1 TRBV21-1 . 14 CASSGAGSHTEAFF TGTGCCAGCAGCGGGGCAGGCTCACACACTGAAGCTTTCTTT
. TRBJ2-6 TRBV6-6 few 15 CASSQGGSGANVLTF TGTGCCAGCAGCCAAGGGGGCTCTGGGGCCAACGTCCTGACTTTC
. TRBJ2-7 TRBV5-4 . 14 CASSFPDGTYEQYF TGTGCCAGCAGCTTCCCCGACGGGACCTACGAGCAGTACTTC
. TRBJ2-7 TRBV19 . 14 CASSRTVFTYEQYF TGTGCCAGTAGTCGGACAGTCTTCACCTACGAGCAGTACTTC
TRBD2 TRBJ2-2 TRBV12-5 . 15 CASGLGTTNTGELFF TGTGCTAGTGGTTTAGGGACTACAAACACCGGGGAGCTGTTTTTT
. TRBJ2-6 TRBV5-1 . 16 CASSSQQGRGANVLTF TGCGCCAGCAGCTCTCAACAGGGTCGTGGGGCCAACGTCCTGACTTTC
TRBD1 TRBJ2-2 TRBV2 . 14 CASRDREKTGELFF TGTGCCAGCAGGGACAGGGAGAAGACCGGGGAGCTGTTTTTT
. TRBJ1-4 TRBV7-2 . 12 CASSPRSEKLFF TGTGCCAGCAGCCCCCGTTCCGAAAAACTGTTTTTT
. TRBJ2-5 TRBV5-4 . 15 CASSPGIGVQETQYF TGTGCCAGCAGCCCCGGTATAGGGGTCCAAGAGACCCAGTACTTC
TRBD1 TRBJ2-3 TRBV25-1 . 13 CASSVTGTDTQYF TGTGCCAGCAGTGTGACAGGGACAGATACGCAGTATTTT
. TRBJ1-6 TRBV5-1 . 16 CARLVRTASYNSPLHF TGCGCCCGCCTAGTTCGGACAGCCTCCTATAATTCACCCCTCCACTTT
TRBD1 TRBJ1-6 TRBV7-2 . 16 CASSLAPTGEYSPLHF TGTGCCAGCAGCTTAGCACCGACAGGGGAATATTCACCCCTCCACTTT
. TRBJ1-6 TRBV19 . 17 CASSIRPRSIDNSPLHF TGTGCCAGTAGTATTCGGCCCCGGTCAATAGATAATTCACCCCTCCACTTT
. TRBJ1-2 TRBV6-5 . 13 CASSYPGFNGYTF TGTGCCAGCAGTTACCCGGGGTTCAATGGCTACACCTTC
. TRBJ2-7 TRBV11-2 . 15 CASSFFIGDQNEQYF TGTGCCAGCAGCTTCTTTATCGGGGACCAAAACGAGCAGTACTTC
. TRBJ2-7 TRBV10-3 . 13 CAISEGGPYEQYF TGTGCCATCAGTGAAGGGGGTCCCTACGAGCAGTACTTC
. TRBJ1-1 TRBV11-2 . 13 CASSLGGNTEAFF TGTGCCAGCAGCCTAGGGGGGAACACTGAAGCTTTCTTT
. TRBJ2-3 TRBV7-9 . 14 CASSYVMGADTQYF TGTGCCAGCAGCTATGTCATGGGCGCAGATACGCAGTATTTT
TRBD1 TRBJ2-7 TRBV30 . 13 CAWSTGGTGEQYF TGTGCCTGGAGTACAGGGGGGACTGGCGAGCAGTACTTC
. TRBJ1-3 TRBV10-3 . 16 CAISEFQGHSGNTIYF TGTGCCATCAGTGAGTTTCAGGGGCACTCTGGAAACACCATATATTTT
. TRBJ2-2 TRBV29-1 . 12 CSVVKGTGELFF TGCAGCGTTGTCAAGGGGACCGGGGAGCTGTTTTTT
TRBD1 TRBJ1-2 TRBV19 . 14 CASSGQGGNYGYTF TGTGCCAGTAGTGGGCAGGGGGGAAACTATGGCTACACCTTC
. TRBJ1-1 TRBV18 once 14 CASSLQLSNTEAFF TGTGCCAGCTCACTACAGCTGTCGAACACTGAAGCTTTCTTT
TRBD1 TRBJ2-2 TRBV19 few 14 CASRDRESTGELFF TGTGCCAGTAGAGACAGGGAATCCACCGGGGAGCTGTTTTTT
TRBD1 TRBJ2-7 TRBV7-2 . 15 CASSSRGTGGYEQYF TGTGCCAGCAGCTCCCGAGGGACAGGGGGTTACGAGCAGTACTTC
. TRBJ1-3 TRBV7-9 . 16 CASSLGSGISGNTIYF TGTGCCAGCAGCTTAGGATCGGGGATCTCTGGAAACACCATATATTTT
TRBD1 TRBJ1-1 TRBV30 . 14 CAWRETGAGTEAFF TGTGCCTGGAGGGAGACAGGGGCAGGCACTGAAGCTTTCTTT
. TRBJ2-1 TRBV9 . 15 CASSAGLGSYNEQFF TGTGCCAGCAGCGCCGGACTCGGCTCCTACAATGAGCAGTTCTTC
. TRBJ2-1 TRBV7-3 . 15 CASSRSGGRYNEQFF TGTGCCAGCAGCCGCTCGGGGGGCCGTTACAATGAGCAGTTCTTC